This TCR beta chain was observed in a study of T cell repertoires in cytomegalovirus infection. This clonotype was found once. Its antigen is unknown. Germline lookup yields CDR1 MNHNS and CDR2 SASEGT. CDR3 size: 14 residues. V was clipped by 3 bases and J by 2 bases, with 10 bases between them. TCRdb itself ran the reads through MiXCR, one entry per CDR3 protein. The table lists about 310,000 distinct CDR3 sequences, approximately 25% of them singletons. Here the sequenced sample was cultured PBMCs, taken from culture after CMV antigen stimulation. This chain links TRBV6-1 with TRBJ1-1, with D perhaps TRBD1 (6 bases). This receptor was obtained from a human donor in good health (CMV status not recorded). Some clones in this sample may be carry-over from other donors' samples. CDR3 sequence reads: CASSEGGSNTEAFF. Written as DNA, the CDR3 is TGTGCCAGCAGTGAGGGGGGCAGCAACACTGAAGCTTTCTTT.